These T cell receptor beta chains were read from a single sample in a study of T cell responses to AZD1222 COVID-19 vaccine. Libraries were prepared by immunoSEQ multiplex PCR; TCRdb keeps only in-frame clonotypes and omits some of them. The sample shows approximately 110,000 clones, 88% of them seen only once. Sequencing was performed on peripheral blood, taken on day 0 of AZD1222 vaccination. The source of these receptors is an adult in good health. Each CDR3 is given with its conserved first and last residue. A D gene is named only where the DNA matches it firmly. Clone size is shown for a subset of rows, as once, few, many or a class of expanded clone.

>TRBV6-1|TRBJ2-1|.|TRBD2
TGTGCCAGCAGTGCGGGTCGGACTAGCGGGGGGTGGAACGAGCAGTTCTTC
CASSAGRTSGGWNEQFF
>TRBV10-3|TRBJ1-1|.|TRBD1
TGTGCCATCAGTGAACGGGACAGCAACACTGAAGCTTTCTTT
CAISERDSNTEAFF
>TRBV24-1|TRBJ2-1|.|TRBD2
TGTGCCACCAGTGAGGCGGGGGGGCCGGTAAATGAGCAGTTCTTC
CATSEAGGPVNEQFF
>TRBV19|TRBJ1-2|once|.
TGTGCCAGTAGAATGGAGGGTAAGGTCTATGGCTACACCTTC
CASRMEGKVYGYTF
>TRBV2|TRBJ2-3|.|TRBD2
TGTGCCAGCAAGGGGGGGGCTAGCGGGAGAGATACGCAGTATTTT
CASKGGASGRDTQYF
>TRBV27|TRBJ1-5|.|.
TGTGCCAGGATGACCGGACTAACATATAGCAATCAGCCCCAGCATTTT
CARMTGLTYSNQPQHF
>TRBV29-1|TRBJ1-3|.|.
TGCAGCGTTGATCCTCAGAGCTCTGGAAACACCATATATTTT
CSVDPQSSGNTIYF
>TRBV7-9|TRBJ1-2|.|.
TGTGCCAGCAGCTTAGCGGGGGAACAGGGCCATGGCTACACCTTC
CASSLAGEQGHGYTF
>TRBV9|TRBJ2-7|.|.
TGTGCCAGCAGCGGATACGAGCAGTACTTC
CASSGYEQYF
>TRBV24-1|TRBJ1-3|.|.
TGTGCCACCACCCCGACGGGAGCACTTAATTTT
CATTPTGALNF
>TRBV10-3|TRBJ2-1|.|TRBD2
TGTGCCATCAGTGGAGATGGACTAGCGGGTACCTACAATGAGCAGTTCTTC
CAISGDGLAGTYNEQFF
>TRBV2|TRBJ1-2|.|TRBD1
TGTGCCAGCAAGAGGACAGGGAACTATGGCTACACCTTC
CASKRTGNYGYTF
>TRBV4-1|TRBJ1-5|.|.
TGCGCCAGCAGCCAAGTGGGCAGTTCCAATCAGCCCCAGCATTTT
CASSQVGSSNQPQHF
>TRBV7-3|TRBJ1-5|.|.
TGTGCCAGCAGCCTTACAGGTGTGGGGGGCAATCAGCCCCAGCATTTT
CASSLTGVGGNQPQHF
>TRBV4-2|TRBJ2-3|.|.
TGTGCCAGCAGCAAAAAGAGGGGGGATACGCAGTATTTT
CASSKKRGDTQYF
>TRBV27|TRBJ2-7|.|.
TGTGCCAGCAGTACCAAGTGGACCAGATCCTCCTACGAGCAGTACTTC
CASSTKWTRSSYEQYF
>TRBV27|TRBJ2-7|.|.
TGTGCCAGCAGTTTATCCGTGGGGGCCCGCGGCGAGCAGTACTTC
CASSLSVGARGEQYF
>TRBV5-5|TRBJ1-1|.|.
TGTGCCAGCAGCTTGGGCCCGCGAGGGAACACTGAAGCTTTCTTT
CASSLGPRGNTEAFF
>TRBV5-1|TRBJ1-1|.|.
TGCGCCAGCAGCTACCTACAGGGTGGGAACACTGAAGCTTTCTTT
CASSYLQGGNTEAFF
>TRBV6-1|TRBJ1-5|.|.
TGTGCCAGCAGTGAACGTTGGGAGGCCAATCAGCCCCAGCATTTT
CASSERWEANQPQHF
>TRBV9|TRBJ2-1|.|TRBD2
TGTGCCAGCAGCGCAGCGGGGACTGGCTCCTACAATGAGCAGTTCTTC
CASSAAGTGSYNEQFF
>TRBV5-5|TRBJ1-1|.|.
TGTGCCAGCAGCTGGGGTCCAGGGAACACTGAAGCTTTCTTT
CASSWGPGNTEAFF
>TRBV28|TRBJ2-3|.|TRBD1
TGTGCCAGCACCCTGGGGACAGGGAGCACAGATACGCAGTATTTT
CASTLGTGSTDTQYF
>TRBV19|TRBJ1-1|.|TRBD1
TGTGCCAGCAACCTTGGGACAGGGGTGAACACTGAAGCTTTCTTT
CASNLGTGVNTEAFF
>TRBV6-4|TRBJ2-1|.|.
TGTGCCAGCAGTGACGGGACGGGGGGCGGGCAGTTCTTC
CASSDGTGGGQFF
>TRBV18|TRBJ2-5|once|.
TGTGCCAGCGGACAACCGGGAAACCAAGAGACCCAGTACTTC
CASGQPGNQETQYF
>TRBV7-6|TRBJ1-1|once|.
TGTGCCAGCAGCTTATCGCCGGGCATGAACACTGAAGCTTTCTTT
CASSLSPGMNTEAFF
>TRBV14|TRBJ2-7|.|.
TGTGCCAGCAGCCAAGTCAGGGTGGGCGAGCAGTACTTC
CASSQVRVGEQYF
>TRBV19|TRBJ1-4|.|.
TGTGCCAGTAAAGGGACGGGAAATGAAAAACTGTTTTTT
CASKGTGNEKLFF
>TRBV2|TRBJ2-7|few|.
TGTGCCAGCAGTGACCAGGACTACGAGCAGTACTTC
CASSDQDYEQYF
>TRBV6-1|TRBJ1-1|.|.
TGTGCCAGCAGTGAAGCAGAACGGAAGAACACTGAAGCTTTCTTT
CASSEAERKNTEAFF
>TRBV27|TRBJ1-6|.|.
TGTGCCAGCAGCACGCGCCGGGGCCGATATAATTCACCCCTCCACTTT
CASSTRRGRYNSPLHF
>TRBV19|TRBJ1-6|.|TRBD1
TGTGCCAGTAGTTCGACAGGGGGCGGTAATTCACCCCTCCACTTT
CASSSTGGGNSPLHF
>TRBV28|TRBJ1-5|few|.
TGTGCCAGCAATCGGGGGTCCTCCAATCAGCCCCAGCATTTT
CASNRGSSNQPQHF
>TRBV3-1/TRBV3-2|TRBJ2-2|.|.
TGTGCCAGCAGCCAAGGGGTAGCTTCAAGGGACCGTAAGACCGGGGAGCTGTTTTTT
CASSQGVASRDRKTGELFF